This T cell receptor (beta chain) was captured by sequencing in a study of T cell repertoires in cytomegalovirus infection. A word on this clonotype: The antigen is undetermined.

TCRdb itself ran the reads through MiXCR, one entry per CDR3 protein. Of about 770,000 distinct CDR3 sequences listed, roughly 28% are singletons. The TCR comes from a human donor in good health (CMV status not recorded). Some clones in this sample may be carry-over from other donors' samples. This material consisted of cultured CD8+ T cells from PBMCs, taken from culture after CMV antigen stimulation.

DNA of the CDR3: TGTGCCACGCCGGGGGGGCGCGGGCCCAGACCCGAGACCCAGTACTTC. This codes for CATPGGRGPRPETQYF. V usage is TRBV2 and J usage is TRBJ2-5, with TRBD2 matching over 8 bases. The CDR3 sequence is 16 residues long. The J segment lost 5 bases and the V segment lost 10 bases, leaving 18 bases of the junction unmatched. Germline CDR1 is SNHLY and CDR2 is FYNNEI.